This T cell receptor (beta chain) was profiled in a study of T cells after yellow fever vaccination. The V end was cut by 4 bases, the J end by 9 bases, with 13 bases between. Germline values: CDR1 SGHRS, CDR2 YFSETQ. CDR3 length: 12 residues. Template switching with 5'RACE generated the TCR cDNA and added a universal primer site and UMIs. TCRdb re-analysed the 5' RACE reads in MiXCR, keeping a single row per CDR3 protein. The sample includes 200,000 to 250,000 distinct CDR3 sequences, 2.5% to 3.5% of them seen just once. This clonotype has only a few counts. This receptor was identified in a man aged 18 to 30 who received the YFV17D yellow fever vaccine. The chain joins TRBV5-1 to TRBJ1-2, with D possibly being TRBD1 (6 bases). The sample here was CD4+ T cells sorted from PBMCs, taken 10 days after the yellow fever booster vaccination. The CDR3: CASSPDSLSYTF. The CDR3 DNA follows: TGCGCCAGCAGCCCGGACAGCCTGAGCTACACCTTC.